Following are 9 T cell receptor beta chains from one sample sequenced in a study of radiotherapy plus CTLA-4 blockade in lung cancer. Sequencing was performed with immunoSEQ multiplex PCR; in TCRdb, only in-frame clones are kept and a portion is missing. The sample has tens of thousands of clones; roughly 81% are singletons. The source was peripheral blood, collected from a patient treated with radiotherapy plus ipilimumab. The origin of the receptors is a human donor with non-small cell lung cancer whose response to radiotherapy plus ipilimumab could not be evaluated.

This rearrangement joins TRBV27 to TRBJ1-4; possible D gene TRBD1, 6 bases. Trimming pared 3 bases from V and 8 bases from J, leaving 13 bases between. Germline CDR1 and CDR2: MNHEY and SMNVEV (reference sequence). This CDR3 spans 14 amino acids. The CDR3 is CASSFGGGGEKLFF. CDR3 sequence (DNA): TGTGCCAGCAGTTTTGGGGGCGGAGGCGAAAAACTGTTTTTT.

The chain carries TRBV23-1 and TRBJ2-1, with D maybe TRBD1 (5 bases). TRBV23-1 is an open reading frame, and its role is uncertain. Trimming took off 9 bases at V and 7 bases at J, with 22 bases between the two ends. This CDR3 is 15 amino acids long. The DNA of the CDR3 is TGCGCCAGAATACCAAAGACAGTTCCCGCTAATGAGCAGTTCTTC. Translated, it gives CARIPKTVPANEQFF.

The V gene is TRBV28, the J gene TRBJ1-5; 9 nucleotides match TRBD1. Per germline, CDR1 MDHEN and CDR2 SYDVKM. V lost 6 bases and J lost 6; bases outside the gene matches: 9. The CDR3 totals 15 residues. CDR3: CASSIGQGYRQPQHF. The CDR3 nucleotides read TGTGCCAGCAGCATCGGACAGGGGTATCGTCAGCCCCAGCATTTT.

This clone was observed once. V gene TRBV7-9 combines with J gene TRBJ2-3; TRBD2 agrees at 10 bases. V was clipped by 3 bases and J by 6 bases; unmatched bases: 12. The CDR3 extends over 17 amino acids. Germline V gene sequence: CDR1 SEHNR, CDR2 FQNEAQ (reference sequence). CDR3 nucleotide sequence: TGTGCCAGCAGCTTTACAATAAGCGGGAGGGCCGATGATACGCAGTATTTT. Translating it yields CASSFTISGRADDTQYF.

The sample holds one count of this clone. V gene TRBV5-1 combines with J gene TRBJ2-3; TRBD1 aligns across 7 bases. CDR1 is SGHRS and CDR2 is YFSETQ in the germline V gene. Germline trimming cut 6 bases from V and 2 bases from J; bases unmatched to any gene: 9. This CDR3 spans 15 amino acids. The CDR3 nucleotides read TGCGCCAGCAATATAGGGACAGCAAACACAGATACGCAGTATTTT. Its translation is CASNIGTANTDTQYF.

This chain joins TRBV27 and TRBJ1-5, with 7 positions matching TRBD1. The germline V gene has CDR1 MNHEY and CDR2 SMNVEV (reference sequence). V lost 5 bases and J lost 6; bases outside the gene matches: 4. CDR3 length equals 13 residues. As DNA, the CDR3 is TGTGCCAGCAGTCCTAACAGGGGTCAGCCCCAGCATTTT. Protein sequence: CASSPNRGQPQHF.

The rearrangement joins TRBV10-3 to TRBJ1-1, with 8 bases lining up with TRBD1. The CDR3 totals 15 residues. V was pared by 0 bases and J by 4 bases, with 4 bases of the junction left unmatched. CDR1 and CDR2 from the germline V gene are ENHRY and SYGVKD. CDR3 nucleotide sequence: TGTGCCATCAGTGAGTCGGGACAGGCTTTCACTGAAGCTTTCTTT. It is translated as CAISESGQAFTEAFF.

The chain combines TRBV5-1 with TRBJ1-2; 11 nucleotides line up with TRBD1. V was clipped by 4 bases and J by 3 bases; unmatched bases: 11. Germline V CDR1 and CDR2: SGHRS, YFSETQ. The CDR3 contains 17 residues. The DNA for the CDR3 is TGCGCCAGCAGCCCCGAGACGTGGACAGGGGGCCACTATGGCTACACCTTC. This sequence encodes CASSPETWTGGHYGYTF.

This clone was counted a single time. The chain is built from TRBV7-9 and TRBJ2-7, with D perhaps TRBD2 (6 bases). Germline CDR1 SEHNR, CDR2 FQNEAQ (reference sequence). V lost 4 bases to trimming and J lost 5 bases, with 18 bases between them. This CDR3 has 15 residues. The CDR3 sequence: CASSSGLHIWDEQYF. In DNA form, the CDR3 reads TGTGCCAGCAGCTCGGGACTCCATATTTGGGACGAGCAGTACTTC. The variable domain in full, with the rest retrieved from reference TRBV7-9 and TRBJ2-7, is DTGVSQNPRHKITKRGQNVTFRCDPISEHNRLYWYRQTLGQGPEFLTYFQNEAQLEKSRLLSDRFSAERPKGSFSTLEIQRTEQGDSAMYLCASSSGLHIWDEQYFGPGTRLTVT.